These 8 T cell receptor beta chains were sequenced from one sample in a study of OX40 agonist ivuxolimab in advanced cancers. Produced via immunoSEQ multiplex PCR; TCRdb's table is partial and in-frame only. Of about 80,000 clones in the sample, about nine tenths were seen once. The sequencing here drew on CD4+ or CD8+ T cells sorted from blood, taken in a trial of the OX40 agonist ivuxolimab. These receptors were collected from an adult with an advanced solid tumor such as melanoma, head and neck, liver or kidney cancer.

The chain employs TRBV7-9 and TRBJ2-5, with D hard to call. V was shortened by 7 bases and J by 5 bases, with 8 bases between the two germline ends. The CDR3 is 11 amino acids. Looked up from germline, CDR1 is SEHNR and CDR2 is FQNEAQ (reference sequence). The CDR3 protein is CASTSGETQYF. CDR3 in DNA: TGTGCCAGCACCTCCGGGGAGACCCAGTACTTC. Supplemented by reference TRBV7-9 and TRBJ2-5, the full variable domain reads DTGVSQNPRHKITKRGQNVTFRCDPISEHNRLYWYRQTLGQGPEFLTYFQNEAQLEKSRLLSDRFSAERPKGSFSTLEIQRTEQGDSAMYLCASTSGETQYFGPGTRLLVL.

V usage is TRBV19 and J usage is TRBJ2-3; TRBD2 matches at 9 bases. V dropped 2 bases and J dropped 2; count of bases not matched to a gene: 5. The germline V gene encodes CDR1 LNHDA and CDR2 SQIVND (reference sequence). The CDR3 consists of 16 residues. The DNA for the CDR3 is TGTGCCAGTAGTATATCGGGACTAGCCCCCACAGATACGCAGTATTTT. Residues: CASSISGLAPTDTQYF.

The CDR3 bases are TGTGCCAGCAGCCCAGTCGAAAGATCGGAGCATGGCTACACCTTC. This gives the protein CASSPVERSEHGYTF. The chain is built from TRBV7-9 and TRBJ1-2; D unresolved. Trimming took off 5 bases at V and 6 bases at J, with 19 bases between the two ends. Germline CDR1 is SEHNR and CDR2 is FQNEAQ (reference sequence). CDR3 length: 15 residues.

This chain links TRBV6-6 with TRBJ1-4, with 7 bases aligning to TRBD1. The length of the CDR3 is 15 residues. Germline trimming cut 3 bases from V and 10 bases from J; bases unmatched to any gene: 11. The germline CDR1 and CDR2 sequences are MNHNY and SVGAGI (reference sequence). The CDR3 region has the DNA TGTGCCAGCAGTTATGGGTCCACAGGGGATGGAAAACTGTTTTTT. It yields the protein CASSYGSTGDGKLFF.

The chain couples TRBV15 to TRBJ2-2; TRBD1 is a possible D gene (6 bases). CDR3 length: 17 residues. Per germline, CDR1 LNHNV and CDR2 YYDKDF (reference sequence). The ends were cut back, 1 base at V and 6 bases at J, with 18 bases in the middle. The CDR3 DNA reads TGTGCCACCAGCAGAGGGGTCCTACAGGGATCGTCCGGGGAGCTGTTTTTT. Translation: CATSRGVLQGSSGELFF.

The CDR3 DNA reads TGTGCCACCGCTGGGCAGACTAATGAAAAACTGTTTTTT. The encoded protein is CATAGQTNEKLFF. The chain recombines TRBV28 with TRBJ1-4, with D unresolved. The CDR3 length is 13 residues. Germline CDR1 MDHEN, CDR2 SYDVKM. Trimming pared 10 bases from V and 2 bases from J, leaving 11 bases between.

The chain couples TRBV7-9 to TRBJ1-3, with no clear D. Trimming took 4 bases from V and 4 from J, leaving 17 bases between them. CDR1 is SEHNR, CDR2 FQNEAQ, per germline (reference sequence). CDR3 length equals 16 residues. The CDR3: CASSSPGSTWGNTIYF. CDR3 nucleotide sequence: TGTGCCAGCAGCTCGCCGGGCAGTACGTGGGGAAACACCATATATTTT.

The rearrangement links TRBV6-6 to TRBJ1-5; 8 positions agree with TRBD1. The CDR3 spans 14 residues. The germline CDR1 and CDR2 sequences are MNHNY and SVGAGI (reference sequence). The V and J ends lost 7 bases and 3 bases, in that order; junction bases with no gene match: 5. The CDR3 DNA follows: TGTGCCAGCACCCGACAGGGGTACAATCAGCCCCAGCATTTT. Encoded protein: CASTRQGYNQPQHF.